Below, 18 T cell receptor beta chains from the same sample are listed, as sequenced in a study of control samples from healthy donors and cancer patients. Sequenced by immunoSEQ multiplex PCR; TCRdb stores in-frame clones only, minus some. The repertoire holds approximately 100,000 clones, with about 86% as singletons. The specimen sequenced was blood. The origin of the receptors is a man aged 30-40 years in good health.

V usage is TRBV27 and J usage is TRBJ2-1, with 9 bases lining up with TRBD1. Germline-derived CDR1 and CDR2 are MNHEY and SMNVEV (reference sequence). V dropped 5 bases and J dropped 8; count of bases not matched to a gene: 7. The CDR3 runs 14 residues. The CDR3 sequence: CASSPGQGGHEQFF. In nucleotides, the CDR3 is TGTGCCAGCAGTCCGGGACAGGGTGGCCATGAGCAGTTCTTC.

The V gene is TRBV28, the J gene TRBJ2-7; 8 bases match TRBD1. The germline V gene has CDR1 MDHEN and CDR2 SYDVKM. CDR3 size: 16 residues. After removal of 5 bases from V and 2 bases from J, the junction contained 11 bases not matched to a gene. In DNA form, the CDR3 reads TGTGCCAGCAGTCCGGGACAGGCTCCCCATCCCTACGAGCAGTACTTC. As protein: CASSPGQAPHPYEQYF. Using reference TRBV28 and TRBJ2-7 for the parts outside the CDR3, the full variable domain is DVKVTQSSRYLVKRTGEKVFLECVQDMDHENMFWYRQDPGLGLRLIYFSYDVKMKEKGDIPEGYSVSREKKERFSLILESASTNQTSMYLCASSPGQAPHPYEQYFGPGTRLTVT.

The V gene is TRBV15, the J gene TRBJ1-5; D gene uncertain. V gave up 0 bases and J gave up 5 bases, with 11 bases separating them. Per the germline V gene, CDR1 is LNHNV and CDR2 is YYDKDF (reference sequence). The CDR3 runs 15 residues. Written as DNA, the CDR3 is TGTGCCACCAGCAGAGAAGAGGGAGGCTATCAGCCCCAGCATTTT. Encoded protein: CATSREEGGYQPQHF.

This sequence joins TRBV18 and TRBJ2-2, with a weak D call TRBD2 (5 bases). The CDR3 extends over 16 amino acids. Germline loops: CDR1 KGHSH, CDR2 LQKENI. V was shortened by 3 bases and J by 0 bases, with 11 bases between the two germline ends. DNA of the CDR3: TGTGCCAGCTCACCCCAAGCGGATGCGAACACCGGGGAGCTGTTTTTT. Translation: CASSPQADANTGELFF.

The chain recombines TRBV5-1 with TRBJ2-7; possible D gene TRBD2, 5 bases. The V gene lost 1 base and the J gene lost 2 bases, with 10 bases spanning the gap. This CDR3 is 14 amino acids long. Germline V gene data show CDR1 as SGHRS and CDR2 as YFSETQ. CDR3 coding DNA: TGCGCCAGCAGCTTGTCCAGCGGAGCCTACGAGCAGTACTTC. Encoded protein: CASSLSSGAYEQYF. The variable domain in full, with the rest retrieved from reference TRBV5-1 and TRBJ2-7, is KAGVTQTPRYLIKTRGQQVTLSCSPISGHRSVSWYQQTPGQGLQFLFEYFSETQRNKGNFPGRFSGRQFSNSRSEMNVSTLELGDSALYLCASSLSSGAYEQYFGPGTRLTVT.

V and J are TRBV5-4 and TRBJ2-7; 11 nucleotides agree with TRBD2. CDR1 is SGHNT and CDR2 is YYREEE in the germline V gene (reference sequence). The CDR3 totals 14 residues. The V segment lost 3 bases and the J segment 4 bases; nucleotides outside the gene matches: 3. CDR3 sequence (DNA): TGTGCCAGCAGCTCAGGGACTAGCGGTTACGAGCAGTACTTC. Its protein is CASSSGTSGYEQYF.

This rearrangement joins TRBV4-1 to TRBJ2-1; D uncertain. Trimming took 3 bases from V and 6 from J, leaving 12 bases between them. The CDR3 length is 14 residues. Germline V gene sequence: CDR1 MGHRA, CDR2 YSYEKL. CDR3 bases: TGCGCCAGCAGCCATGAATTGAGAGTCAATGAGCAGTTCTTC. This codes for CASSHELRVNEQFF.

The chain has TRBV7-9 and TRBJ1-1; 8 bases fit TRBD1. The CDR3 has 12 amino acids. V dropped 6 bases and J dropped 11; count of bases not matched to a gene: 8. Germline assignment: CDR1 SEHNR and CDR2 FQNEAQ (reference sequence). The CDR3 loop is CASSYGQGLAFF. In nucleotides, the CDR3 is TGTGCCAGCAGTTATGGACAGGGACTCGCTTTCTTT.

The rearrangement joins TRBV9 to TRBJ1-1, with D perhaps TRBD1 (5 bases). The CDR3 is 17 amino acids. Trimming cost V 3 bases and J 3 bases, with 21 bases left between them. Germline V gene data show CDR1 as SGDLS and CDR2 as YYNGEE. The CDR3: CASSAGTTQAWYTEAFF. As DNA, the CDR3 is TGTGCCAGCAGCGCTGGGACTACCCAGGCATGGTACACTGAAGCTTTCTTT.

The genes are TRBV15 and TRBJ2-5; TRBD2 matches 12 bases. The CDR3 extends over 18 amino acids. Germline assignment: CDR1 LNHNV and CDR2 YYDKDF (reference sequence). The trim removed 4 bases at V and 1 base at J, leaving 10 bases unmatched. CDR3 amino acids: CATSTPRWTSGTQETQYF. CDR3 bases: TGTGCCACCAGCACACCCAGATGGACTAGCGGGACCCAAGAGACCCAGTACTTC.

V and J are TRBV27 and TRBJ1-1; possible D gene TRBD1, 6 bases. The germline V gene encodes CDR1 MNHEY and CDR2 SMNVEV (reference sequence). The CDR3 covers 14 residues. Trimming pared 2 bases from V and 6 bases from J, leaving 13 bases between. Here the CDR3 DNA reads TGTGCCAGCAGTTTACACGGGACAAATCCTGAAGCTTTCTTT. It codes for CASSLHGTNPEAFF.

This rearrangement joins TRBV19 to TRBJ1-5; no clear D. Germline CDR1 and CDR2: LNHDA and SQIVND (reference sequence). The ends were cut back, 2 bases at V and 6 bases at J, with 5 bases in the middle. The CDR3 has 12 amino acids. The CDR3 spells CASSIRSQPQHF. The CDR3 DNA reads as TGTGCCAGTAGTATAAGAAGTCAGCCCCAGCATTTT.

V gene TRBV4-2 combines with J gene TRBJ1-1, with no clear D. The V gene lost 0 bases and the J gene lost 4 bases, with 9 bases spanning the gap. Germline V gene lookup returns CDR1 LGHNA and CDR2 YNFKEQ. The CDR3 length is 14 residues. The CDR3 DNA follows: TGTGCCAGCAGCCAAGATCTGGTACCCACTGAAGCTTTCTTT. Translation gives CASSQDLVPTEAFF.

The V and J genes are TRBV28 and TRBJ2-7, with D hard to call. CDR1 and CDR2 from the germline V gene are MDHEN and SYDVKM. Trimming stripped 1 base from V and 1 base from J, with 11 bases between. This CDR3 has 15 residues. The CDR3 region has the DNA TGTGCCAGCAGTTTATCGCAGGTGGGTTCCTACGAGCAGTACTTC. This encodes CASSLSQVGSYEQYF.

This chain connects TRBV19 to TRBJ2-4; 8 bases fit TRBD1. From germline, CDR1 is LNHDA and CDR2 SQIVND (reference sequence). This CDR3 has 14 residues. With V trimmed by 5 bases and J by 3 bases, 3 bases remained unmatched. For the CDR3, the DNA is TGTGCCAGTAGTTTCGACAGGGGCAAAAACATTCAGTACTTC. This encodes CASSFDRGKNIQYF.

The chain couples TRBV28 to TRBJ1-2; D is unclear. The CDR3 is made up of 15 amino acids. The V end was cut by 1 base, the J end by 6 bases, with 15 bases between. Germline lookup yields CDR1 MDHEN and CDR2 SYDVKM. The CDR3 region has the DNA TGTGCCAGCAGTTTATCCCTCCCCACGACTCATGGCTACACCTTC. Residues: CASSLSLPTTHGYTF.

V is TRBV18 and J is TRBJ1-4; D gene ambiguous. V lost 3 bases and J 10 bases, leaving 12 bases between the germline ends. The germline V gene has CDR1 KGHSH and CDR2 LQKENI. The CDR3 loop spans 13 amino acids. CDR3 region: CASSPERRLKLFF. In DNA form, the CDR3 reads TGTGCCAGCTCACCGGAGCGACGACTAAAACTGTTTTTT.

The chain joins TRBV27 to TRBJ2-2; no reliable D call. V was trimmed by 6 bases and J by 4 bases, leaving 12 bases between them. Germline V gene sequence: CDR1 MNHEY, CDR2 SMNVEV (reference sequence). CDR3 length: 14 residues. Here the CDR3 DNA reads TGTGCCAGCAGGTTCAGCGCTACCACCGGGGAGCTGTTTTTT. This encodes CASRFSATTGELFF.